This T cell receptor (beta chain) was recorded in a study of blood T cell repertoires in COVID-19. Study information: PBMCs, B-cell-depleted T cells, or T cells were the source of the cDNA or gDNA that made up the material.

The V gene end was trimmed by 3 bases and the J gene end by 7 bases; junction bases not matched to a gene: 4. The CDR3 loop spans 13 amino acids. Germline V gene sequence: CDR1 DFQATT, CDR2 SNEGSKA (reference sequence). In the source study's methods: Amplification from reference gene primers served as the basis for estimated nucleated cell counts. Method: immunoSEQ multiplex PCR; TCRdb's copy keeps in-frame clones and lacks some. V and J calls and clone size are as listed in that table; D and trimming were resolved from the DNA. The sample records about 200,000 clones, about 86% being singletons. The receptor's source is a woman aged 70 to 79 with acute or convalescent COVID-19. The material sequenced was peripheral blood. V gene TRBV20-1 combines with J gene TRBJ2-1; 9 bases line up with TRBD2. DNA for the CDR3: TGCAGTGCTAGTTCTAGCGGGAATAATGAGCAGTTCTTC. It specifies CSASSSGNNEQFF.